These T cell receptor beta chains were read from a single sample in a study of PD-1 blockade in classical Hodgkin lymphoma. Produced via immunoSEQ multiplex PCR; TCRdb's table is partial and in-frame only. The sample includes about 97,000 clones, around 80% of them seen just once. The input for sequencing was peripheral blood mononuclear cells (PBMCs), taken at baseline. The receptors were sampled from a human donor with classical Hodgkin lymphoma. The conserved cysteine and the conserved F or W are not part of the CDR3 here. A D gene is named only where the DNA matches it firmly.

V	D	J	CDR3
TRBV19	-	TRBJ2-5	ASSMPVGGGSETQY
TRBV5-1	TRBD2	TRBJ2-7	ASSTRTSGYEQY
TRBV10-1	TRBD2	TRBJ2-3	ASSATSGKGEDTQY
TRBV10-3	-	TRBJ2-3	AISEGGGTDTQY
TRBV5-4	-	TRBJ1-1	ASSLAGAVEAF
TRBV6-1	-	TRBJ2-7	ASTGDMAYEQY
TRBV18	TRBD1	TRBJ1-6	ASSGTELSPLH
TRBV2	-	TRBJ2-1	ASSTNGNNEQF
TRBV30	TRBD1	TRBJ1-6	AWSTGGAGNSPLH
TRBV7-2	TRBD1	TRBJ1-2	ASSLGSRQGSGYT
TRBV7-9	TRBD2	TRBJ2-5	ASSVIAGGETQY
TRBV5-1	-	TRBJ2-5	ASSSEGEETQY
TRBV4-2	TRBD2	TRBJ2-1	ASKREDSSYNEQF
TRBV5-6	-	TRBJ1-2	ASTPVGRGGYT
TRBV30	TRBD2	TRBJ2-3	AWSVLGTSGSTDTQY
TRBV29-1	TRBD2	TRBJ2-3	SVEGASGTSTDTQY
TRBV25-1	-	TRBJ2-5	ASSEYMAGLETQY
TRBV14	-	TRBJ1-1	ASSQDLATEAF
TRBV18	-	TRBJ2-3	ASSQGQHTDTQY
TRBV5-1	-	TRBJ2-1	ASSFGLQMSSYNEQF
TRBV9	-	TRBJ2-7	ASSVGWRGEQY
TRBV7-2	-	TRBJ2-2	ASSLAFGTGELF
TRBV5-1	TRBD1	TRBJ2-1	ASSLEQGLYNEQF
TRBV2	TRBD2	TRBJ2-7	ASSENGGGGEQY
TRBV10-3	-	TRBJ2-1	AISRGGRDEQF
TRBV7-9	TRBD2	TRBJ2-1	ASSLLGLAGVGEQF
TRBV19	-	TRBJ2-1	ASSIGSRYNEQF
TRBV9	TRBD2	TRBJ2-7	ASSVTSGWYEQY
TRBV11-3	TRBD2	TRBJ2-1	ASSRGGGSYNEQF
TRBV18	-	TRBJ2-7	ASSSLRLYEQY